The clone carrying this TCR beta chain is a singleton in its sample. The antigen is not known. V was pared by 1 base and J by 8 bases, with 6 bases of the junction left unmatched. This CDR3 comprises 15 residues. CDR1 is MDHEN, CDR2 SYDVKM, per germline. This sample was taken from a study of cytomegalovirus exposure and HLA in healthy donors. The PCR made use of 60 Vbeta and 13 Jbeta primers. Libraries were prepared by immunoSEQ multiplex PCR; TCRdb keeps only in-frame clonotypes and omits some of them. The sample contains roughly 160,000 clones, 77% of which appear only once. Whole-study findings and limits: Most of the CMV-associated TCR beta chains (in a later analysis) appeared to be HLA-restricted. The classifier reportedly diagnosed cytomegalovirus status with high sensitivity and specificity.

The source of this sequence is a woman aged 25-40 years in good health and CMV-seronegative. The chain links TRBV28 to TRBJ2-1; TRBD2 agrees at 9 bases. Sequences were obtained from PBMCs. CDR3 in amino acids: CASSLLAGVIDEQFF. The CDR3 bases are TGTGCCAGCAGTTTATTAGCGGGAGTGATAGATGAGCAGTTCTTC.